This TCR beta chain is from a study of T cell repertoires in cytomegalovirus infection. Study in general: TCR beta signatures that were public indicated CMV infection and matching HLA type.

The study's findings and limits: CMV carriers having the relevant HLA were flagged by cumulative public TCR beta family frequency. CMV-specific HLA-C-restricted TCR beta clonotypes dominated the ex vivo response.

TCRdb itself ran the reads through MiXCR, one entry per CDR3 protein. The sample lists more than 400,000 distinct CDR3 sequences, roughly 29% occurring once. For this clonotype: Its antigen is not identified.

The source of this sequence is a human donor in good health (CMV status not recorded). Some clones in this sample may be carry-over from other donors' samples. Sequencing was performed on PBMCs.

This chain's CDR3 is CASSHPAGGRIGNTEAFF. CDR3 sequence (DNA): TGCGCCAGCAGTCACCCCGCGGGGGGGCGCATAGGGAACACTGAAGCTTTCTTT. The J gene is TRBJ1-1, the V gene TRBV4-1; D is perhaps TRBD1 (6 bases). CDR1 and CDR2 from the germline V gene are MGHRA and YSYEKL. There are 18 residues in the CDR3. V lost 6 bases, J lost 1 base, and 24 bases lay in between.